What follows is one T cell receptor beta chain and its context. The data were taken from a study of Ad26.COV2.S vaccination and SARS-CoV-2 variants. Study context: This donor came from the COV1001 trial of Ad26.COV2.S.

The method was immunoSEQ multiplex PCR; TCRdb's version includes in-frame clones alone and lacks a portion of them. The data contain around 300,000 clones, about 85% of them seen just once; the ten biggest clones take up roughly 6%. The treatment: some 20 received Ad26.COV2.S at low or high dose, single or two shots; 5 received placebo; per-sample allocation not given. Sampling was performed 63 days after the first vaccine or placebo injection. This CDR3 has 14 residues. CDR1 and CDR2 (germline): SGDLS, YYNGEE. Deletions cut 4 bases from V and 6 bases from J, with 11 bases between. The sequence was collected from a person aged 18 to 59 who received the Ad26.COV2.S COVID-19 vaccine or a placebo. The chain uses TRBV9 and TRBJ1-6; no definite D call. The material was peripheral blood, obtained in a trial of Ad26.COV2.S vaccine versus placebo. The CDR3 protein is CASSIAGSNSPLHF. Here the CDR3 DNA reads TGTGCCAGCAGCATCGCGGGGTCTAATTCACCCCTCCACTTT. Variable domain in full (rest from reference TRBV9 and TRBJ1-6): DSGVTQTPKHLITATGQRVTLRCSPRSGDLSVYWYQQSLDQGLQFLIQYYNGEERAKGNILERFSAQQFPDLHSELNLSSLELGDSALYFCASSIAGSNSPLHFGNGTRLTVT.